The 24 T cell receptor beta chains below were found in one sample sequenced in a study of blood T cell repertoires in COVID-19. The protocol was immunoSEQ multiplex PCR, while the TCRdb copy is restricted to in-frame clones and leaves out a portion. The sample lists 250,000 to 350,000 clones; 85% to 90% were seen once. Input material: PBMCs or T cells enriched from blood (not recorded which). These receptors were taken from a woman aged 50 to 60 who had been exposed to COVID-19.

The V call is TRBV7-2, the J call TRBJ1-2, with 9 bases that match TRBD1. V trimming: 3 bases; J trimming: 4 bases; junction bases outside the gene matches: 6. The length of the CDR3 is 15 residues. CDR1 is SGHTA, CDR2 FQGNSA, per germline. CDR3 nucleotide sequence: TGTGCCAGCAGCTTCGCCGGGACAGGGACCTATGGCTACACCTTC. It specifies CASSFAGTGTYGYTF.

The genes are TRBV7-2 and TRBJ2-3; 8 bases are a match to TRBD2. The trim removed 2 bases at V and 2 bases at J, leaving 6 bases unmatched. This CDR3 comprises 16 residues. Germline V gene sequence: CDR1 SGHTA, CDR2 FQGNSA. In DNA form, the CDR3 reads TGTGCCAGCAGCTTATTTGGCGGGGGGAACACAGATACGCAGTATTTT. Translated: CASSLFGGGNTDTQYF.

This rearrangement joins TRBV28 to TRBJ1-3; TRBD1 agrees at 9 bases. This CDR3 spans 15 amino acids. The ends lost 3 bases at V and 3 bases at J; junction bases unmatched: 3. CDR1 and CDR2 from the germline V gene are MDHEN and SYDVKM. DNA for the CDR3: TGTGCCAGCAGTTTGAACAGGGGGCGTGGAAACACCATATATTTT. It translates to CASSLNRGRGNTIYF.

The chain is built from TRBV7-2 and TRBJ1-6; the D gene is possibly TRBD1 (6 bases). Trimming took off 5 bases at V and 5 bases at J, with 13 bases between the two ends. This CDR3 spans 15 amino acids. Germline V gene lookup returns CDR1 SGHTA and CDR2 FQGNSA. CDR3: CASSPRGGNNSPLHF. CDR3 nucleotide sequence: TGTGCCAGCAGCCCGAGGGGGGGCAATAATTCACCCCTCCACTTT.

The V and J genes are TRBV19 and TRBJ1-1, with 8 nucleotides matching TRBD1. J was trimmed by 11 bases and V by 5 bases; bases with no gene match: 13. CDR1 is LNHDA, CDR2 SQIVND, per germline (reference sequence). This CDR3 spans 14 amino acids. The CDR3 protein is CASSVTGASIGAFF. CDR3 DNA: TGTGCCAGTAGTGTGACAGGGGCTTCGATAGGGGCTTTCTTT. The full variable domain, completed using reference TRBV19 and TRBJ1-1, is DGGITQSPKYLFRKEGQNVTLSCEQNLNHDAMYWYRQDPGQGLRLIYYSQIVNDFQKGDIAEGYSVSREKKESFPLTVTSAQKNPTAFYLCASSVTGASIGAFFGQGTRLTVV.

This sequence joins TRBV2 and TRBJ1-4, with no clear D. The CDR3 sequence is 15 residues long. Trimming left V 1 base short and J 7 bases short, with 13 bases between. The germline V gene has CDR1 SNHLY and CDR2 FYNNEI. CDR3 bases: TGTGCCAGCAGTGAAGATCCTCCACGCGGTGAAAAACTGTTTTTT. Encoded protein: CASSEDPPRGEKLFF.

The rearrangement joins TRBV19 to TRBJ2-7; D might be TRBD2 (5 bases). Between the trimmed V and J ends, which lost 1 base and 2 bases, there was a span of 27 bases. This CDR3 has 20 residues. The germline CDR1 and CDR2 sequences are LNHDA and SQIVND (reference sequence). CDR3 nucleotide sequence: TGTGCCAGTAGTATAGCTATATCTTTCTTGGACTCTGGACCGGCCTACGAGCAGTACTTC. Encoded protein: CASSIAISFLDSGPAYEQYF.

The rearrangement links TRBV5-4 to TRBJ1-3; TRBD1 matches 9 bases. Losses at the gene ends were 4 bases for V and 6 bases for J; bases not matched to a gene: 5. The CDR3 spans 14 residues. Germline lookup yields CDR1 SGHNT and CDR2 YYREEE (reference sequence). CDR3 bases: TGTGCCAGCAGCCGGACAGGGGTGGAAAACACCATATATTTT. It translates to CASSRTGVENTIYF.

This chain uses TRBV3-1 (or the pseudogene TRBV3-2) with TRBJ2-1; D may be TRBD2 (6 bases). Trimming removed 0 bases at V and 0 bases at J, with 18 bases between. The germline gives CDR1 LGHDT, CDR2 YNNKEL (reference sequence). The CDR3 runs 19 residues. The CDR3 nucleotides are TGTGCCAGCAGCCAAGACGGGACTCATCCCCTCCGCTCCTACAATGAGCAGTTCTTC. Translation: CASSQDGTHPLRSYNEQFF.

The CDR3 nucleotides are TGTGCCAGCAGCCTCCGGGACAGGGATGGAGCTTTCTTT. It encodes CASSLRDRDGAFF. The rearrangement joins TRBV6-5 to TRBJ1-1, with 9 positions matching TRBD1. This CDR3 contains 13 residues. Trimming took 6 bases from V and 10 from J; bases not matched to a gene: 9. Germline-derived CDR1 and CDR2 are MNHEY and SVGAGI.

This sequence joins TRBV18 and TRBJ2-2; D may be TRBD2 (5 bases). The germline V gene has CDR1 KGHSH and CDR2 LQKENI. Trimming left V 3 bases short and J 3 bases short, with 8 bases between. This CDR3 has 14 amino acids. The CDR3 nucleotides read TGTGCCAGCTCACCGGGAGTAGACACCGGGGAGCTGTTTTTT. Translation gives CASSPGVDTGELFF.

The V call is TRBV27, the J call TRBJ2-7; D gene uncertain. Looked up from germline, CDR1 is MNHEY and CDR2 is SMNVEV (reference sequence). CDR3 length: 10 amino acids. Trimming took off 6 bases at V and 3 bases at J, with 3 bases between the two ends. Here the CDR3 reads CASSHYEQYF. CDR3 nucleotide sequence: TGTGCCAGCAGCCACTACGAGCAGTACTTC.

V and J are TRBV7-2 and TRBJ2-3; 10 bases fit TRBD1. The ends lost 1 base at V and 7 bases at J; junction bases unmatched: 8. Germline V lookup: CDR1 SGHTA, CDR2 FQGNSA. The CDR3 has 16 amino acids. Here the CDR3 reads CASSLVSGQGVNTQYF. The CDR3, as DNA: TGTGCCAGCAGCTTAGTATCAGGACAGGGGGTGAATACGCAGTATTTT.

Written as DNA, the CDR3 is TGTGCCAGCAGCCAAGATTATACAGGGAAAGGCTACACCTTC. Its translation: CASSQDYTGKGYTF. The V gene is TRBV3-1 (or the pseudogene TRBV3-2), the J gene TRBJ1-2, with a tentative D call TRBD1 (6 bases). Per the germline V gene, CDR1 is LGHDT and CDR2 is YNNKEL (reference sequence). The CDR3 is 14 residues long. The V end lost 0 bases, the J end lost 8 bases, and 13 bases lay between the germline ends.

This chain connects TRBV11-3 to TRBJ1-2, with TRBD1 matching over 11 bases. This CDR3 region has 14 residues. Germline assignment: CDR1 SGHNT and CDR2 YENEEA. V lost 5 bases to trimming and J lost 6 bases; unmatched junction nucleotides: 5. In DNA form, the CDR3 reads TGTGCCAGCAGCGCCCGGACAGGGGGCGATGGCTACACCTTC. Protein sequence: CASSARTGGDGYTF.

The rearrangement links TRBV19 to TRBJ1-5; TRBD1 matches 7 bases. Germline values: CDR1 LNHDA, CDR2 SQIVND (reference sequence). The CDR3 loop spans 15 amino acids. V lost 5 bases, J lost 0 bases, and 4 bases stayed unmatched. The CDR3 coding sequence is TGTGCCAGTAGTCAGGACAGGTATAGCAATCAGCCCCAGCATTTT. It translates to CASSQDRYSNQPQHF.

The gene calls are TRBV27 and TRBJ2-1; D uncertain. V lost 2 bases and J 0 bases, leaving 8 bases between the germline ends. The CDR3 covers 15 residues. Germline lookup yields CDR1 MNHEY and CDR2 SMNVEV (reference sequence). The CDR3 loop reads CASSLTQSSYNEQFF. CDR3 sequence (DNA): TGTGCCAGCAGTTTAACACAGAGCTCCTACAATGAGCAGTTCTTC.

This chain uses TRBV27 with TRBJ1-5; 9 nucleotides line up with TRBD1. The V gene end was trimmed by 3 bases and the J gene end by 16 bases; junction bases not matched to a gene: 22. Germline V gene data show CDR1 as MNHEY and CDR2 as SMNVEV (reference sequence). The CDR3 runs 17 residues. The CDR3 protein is CASSFQGQGGVGALYHF. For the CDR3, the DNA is TGTGCCAGCAGTTTCCAGGGACAGGGAGGGGTTGGAGCCTTGTACCATTTT.

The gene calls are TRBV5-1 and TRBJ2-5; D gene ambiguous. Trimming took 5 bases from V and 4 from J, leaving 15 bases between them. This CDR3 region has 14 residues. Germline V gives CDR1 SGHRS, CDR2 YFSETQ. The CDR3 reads CASRPRLVRETQYF. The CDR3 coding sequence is TGCGCCAGCAGGCCCAGGTTGGTGAGAGAGACCCAGTACTTC.

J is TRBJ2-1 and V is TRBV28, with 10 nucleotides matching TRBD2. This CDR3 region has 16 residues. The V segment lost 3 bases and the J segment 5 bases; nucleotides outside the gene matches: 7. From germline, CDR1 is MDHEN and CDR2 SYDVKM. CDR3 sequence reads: CASSFSAGGLHNEQFF. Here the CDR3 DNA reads TGTGCCAGCAGTTTCTCAGCGGGGGGGTTACACAATGAGCAGTTCTTC.

DNA of the CDR3: TGCGCCAGCAGCTTGGTTCCTAGCGCCACAGATACGCAGTATTTT. It specifies CASSLVPSATDTQYF. V and J are TRBV5-1 and TRBJ2-3; TRBD2 might be the D (6 bases). Trimming left V 0 bases short and J 2 bases short, with 10 bases between. Germline V gives CDR1 SGHRS, CDR2 YFSETQ. This CDR3 spans 15 amino acids.

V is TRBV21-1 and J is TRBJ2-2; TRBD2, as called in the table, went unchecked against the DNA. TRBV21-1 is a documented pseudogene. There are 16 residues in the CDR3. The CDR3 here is CASSNSLAGGPGELFF. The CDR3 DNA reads TGTGCCAGCAGCAACTCTTTAGCGGGGGGGCCCGGGGAGCTGTTTTTT.

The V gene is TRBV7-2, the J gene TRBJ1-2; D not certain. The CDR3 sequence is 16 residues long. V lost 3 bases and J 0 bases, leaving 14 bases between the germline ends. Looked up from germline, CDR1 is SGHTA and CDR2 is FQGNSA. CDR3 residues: CASSFGQRLTNYGYTF. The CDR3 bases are TGTGCCAGCAGCTTTGGCCAGCGATTAACTAACTATGGCTACACCTTC.

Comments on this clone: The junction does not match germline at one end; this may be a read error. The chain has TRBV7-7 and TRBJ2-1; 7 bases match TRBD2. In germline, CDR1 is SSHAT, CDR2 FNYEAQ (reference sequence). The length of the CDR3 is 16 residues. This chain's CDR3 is CASSPRPGGSYNEQFF. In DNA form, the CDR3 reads TGTGCTAGCAGCCCCCGTCCGGGGGGCTCCTACAATGAGCAGTTCTTC.